The sequence of this T cell receptor beta chain was determined in a study of blood T cell repertoires in COVID-19. Overall study: The study drew acute and convalescent COVID-19 samples from the United States, Italy and Spain. The cDNA or gDNA used as material had been derived from T cells, B-cell-depleted T cells, or PBMCs.

Original processing notes: Amplified reference gene primers provided the basis for estimating nucleated cell counts. The table came from immunoSEQ multiplex PCR; TCRdb's copy has only in-frame clones and leaves some out. V, J and clone size derive from that table, while D and trimming were established from the DNA sequence. The sample yields around 190,000 clones, roughly four fifths seen once. Germline V CDR1 and CDR2: MDHEN, SYDVKM. This CDR3 has 16 residues. Trimming shortened V by 3 bases and J by 0 bases, and 14 bases separated the two germline ends. Sequencing input: peripheral blood. This chain connects TRBV28 to TRBJ1-1; no firm D call. This receptor was taken from a woman in her 70s with COVID-19, enrolled during active disease. This CDR3 reads CASSLSPKLLNTEAFF. In nucleotides, the CDR3 is TGTGCCAGCAGTTTGTCGCCCAAACTCCTGAACACTGAAGCTTTCTTT.